These T cell receptor beta chains were read from a single sample in a study of blood T cell repertoires in COVID-19. Here immunoSEQ multiplex PCR was the method, and the copy in TCRdb shows in-frame clones only, minus some. In the table there are 50,000 or so clones, more than 80% of which are singletons. Sequenced input: peripheral blood. These receptors came from a man in his forties or fifties with acute or convalescent COVID-19. The CDR3 runs from the conserved cysteine through the conserved F or W. The D gene is left open where the match is weak. A row's size may be missing; if present it is once, few, many or a size class.

J gene	clone size	V gene	D gene	CDR3 DNA	CDR3 protein
TRBJ1-4	few	TRBV10-3	NA	TGTGCCATCAGTGACCCCAGGGAGGGGAATGAAAAACTGTTTTTT	CAISDPREGNEKLFF
TRBJ1-1	NA	TRBV5-4	NA	TGTGCCAGCAGCTTTCTCCAGGGGCGTTCTTGGAACACTGAAGCTTTCTTT	CASSFLQGRSWNTEAFF
TRBJ2-2	NA	TRBV27	TRBD1	TGTGCCAGCGGGCGGGACAGGGGGCTTGCCGGGGAGCTGTTTTTT	CASGRDRGLAGELFF
TRBJ2-2	NA	TRBV6-5	NA	TGTGCCAGCAGATTAGTCAGGGGCATCGGGGAGCTGTTTTTT	CASRLVRGIGELFF
TRBJ2-7	NA	TRBV3-1/TRBV3-2	TRBD2	TGTGCCAGCAGGGGGCTAGCGGATTACGAGCAGTACTTC	CASRGLADYEQYF
TRBJ1-3	few	TRBV9	NA	TGTGCCAGCACCCTCAGTGGAAACACCATATATTTT	CASTLSGNTIYF
TRBJ2-2	once	TRBV6-1	NA	TGTGCCAGCAGTGAAATAGCGCGGGGGCACACCGGGGAGCTGTTTTTT	CASSEIARGHTGELFF
TRBJ1-1	NA	TRBV6-1	TRBD1	TGTGCCAGCAGTGAAAAGCCAGACAGGGGCAAAGCTTTCTTT	CASSEKPDRGKAFF
TRBJ1-1	NA	TRBV18	NA	TGTGCCAGCTCAGGAGTAAACACTGAAGCTTTCTTT	CASSGVNTEAFF
TRBJ2-5	NA	TRBV25-1	TRBD1	TGTGCCAGCAGTGTAGGGGACAGGGGGCGAGGGGAGACCCAGTACTTC	CASSVGDRGRGETQYF
TRBJ2-1	NA	TRBV24-1	TRBD2	TGTGCCAGCGGGAGGGAACGGCATGAGCAGTTCTTC	CASGRERHEQFF
TRBJ2-5	NA	TRBV2	TRBD1	TGTGCCAGCAGTGAGGACAGGGCGTACCAAGAGACCCAGTACTTC	CASSEDRAYQETQYF
TRBJ1-2	once	TRBV5-4	TRBD1	TGTGCCAGCAGCCCGGGACAGGGGGCGGCTGCCTATGGCTACACCTTC	CASSPGQGAAAYGYTF
TRBJ1-2	NA	TRBV19	TRBD1	TGTGCCAGTAGGCCATGGGGTACAGGGGCGAACTATGGCTACACCTTC	CASRPWGTGANYGYTF
TRBJ2-7	NA	TRBV29-1	NA	TGCAGCGTTGAAGACCTCGGTGGCGAGCAGTACTTC	CSVEDLGGEQYF
TRBJ2-7	NA	TRBV2	NA	TGTGCCAGCACGATCGCGGGGAGGGGGGGCGAGCAGTACTTC	CASTIAGRGGEQYF
TRBJ1-5	NA	TRBV6-1	NA	TGTGCCAGCAGTGAAGGGTCCTACGGTAATCAGCCCCAGCATTTT	CASSEGSYGNQPQHF
TRBJ2-1	NA	TRBV2	TRBD2	TGTGCCAGCAGTGGGGTAAACGGGGGGGATTACAATGAGCAGTTCTTC	CASSGVNGGDYNEQFF
TRBJ1-2	NA	TRBV29-1	NA	TGCAGCGTTGACGGACCGGAGGGTGGCTACACCTTC	CSVDGPEGGYTF
TRBJ1-1	NA	TRBV27	NA	TGTGCCAGCAGTCCCCCCTGGGGGCTGATGAACACTGAAGCTTTCTTT	CASSPPWGLMNTEAFF
TRBJ2-1	NA	TRBV11-2	NA	TGTGCCAGCAGCTTAAAAGCCCGGGAAACCTACAATGAGCAGTTCTTC	CASSLKARETYNEQFF
TRBJ1-2	once	TRBV25-1	TRBD1	TGTGCCAGCAGTGACGCTCAGGGGGCGGGCTATGGCTACACCTTC	CASSDAQGAGYGYTF
TRBJ1-5	NA	TRBV2	NA	TGTGCCAGCACTAAAGACTCGCCGACGAATCAGCCCCAGCATTTT	CASTKDSPTNQPQHF
TRBJ2-7	NA	TRBV12-5	TRBD1	TGTGCTAGTGGTTTGGTACTAGGGGGCGGTCCGTCCGAGCAGTACTTC	CASGLVLGGGPSEQYF
TRBJ1-3	NA	TRBV27	NA	TGTGCCAGCAGTTCAGGGCTCGTTTCTGGAAACACCATATATTTT	CASSSGLVSGNTIYF
TRBJ2-1	NA	TRBV27	TRBD1	TGTGCCAGCAGTTTACTAGGGGGCATAAATGAGCAGTTCTTC	CASSLLGGINEQFF
TRBJ1-4	NA	TRBV24-1	TRBD1	TGTGCCACCAGTGATCGTCGGACAGGCAATGAAAAACTGTTTTTT	CATSDRRTGNEKLFF
TRBJ1-4	NA	TRBV7-2	NA	TGTGCCAGCAGCTTTGCAGGATTCGGTGAAAAACTGTTTTTT	CASSFAGFGEKLFF
TRBJ2-7	NA	TRBV11-2	TRBD1	TGTGCCAGCAGCCTGACGTCCCGGACAGGGTGGAACGAGCAGTACTTC	CASSLTSRTGWNEQYF
TRBJ2-1	NA	TRBV11-2	TRBD2	TGTGCCAGCAGCCCTGGACTAGCGGGAGGGCAAGGTGAGCAGTTCTTC	CASSPGLAGGQGEQFF
TRBJ2-2	few	TRBV19	NA	TGTGCCAGTAGTATAGAACCGGGAGTGGGGGAGCTGTTTTTT	CASSIEPGVGELFF
TRBJ2-1	NA	TRBV19	NA	TGTGCCAGTAAACAAACCGACAGATCCTACAATGAGCAGTTCTTC	CASKQTDRSYNEQFF
TRBJ2-3	NA	TRBV10-2	TRBD2	TGCGCCAGCAGTGATGGTAGCGGGGGGACAGATACGCAGTATTTT	CASSDGSGGTDTQYF
TRBJ1-2	once	TRBV29-1	TRBD1	TGCAGCGCTAAGACAGGGCCAGGCTATGGCTACACCTTC	CSAKTGPGYGYTF
TRBJ1-6	NA	TRBV2	NA	TGTGCCAGCAGTGACCCGACAGTTAATTCACCCCTCCACTTT	CASSDPTVNSPLHF
TRBJ2-1	NA	TRBV19	NA	TGTGCCAGTAGCGGATGGGCAGGGGGAGGCAATGAGCAGTTCTTC	CASSGWAGGGNEQFF
TRBJ1-5	NA	TRBV6-1	NA	TGTGCCAGCAGTGAGGGGAGTACCAATCAGCCCCAGCATTTT	CASSEGSTNQPQHF
TRBJ1-6	NA	TRBV19	NA	TGTGCCAGTACCCCCATGGGCGGGTATAATTCACCCCTCCACTTT	CASTPMGGYNSPLHF
TRBJ1-2	NA	TRBV3-1/TRBV3-2	TRBD1	TGTGCCAGCAGCCAAAACAGGGGAGGCGGCTACACCTTC	CASSQNRGGGYTF
TRBJ1-3	NA	TRBV6-5	TRBD1	TGTGCCAGCGCCCGGGACAGATCAAACACCATATATTTT	CASARDRSNTIYF
TRBJ2-5	NA	TRBV14	NA	TGTGCCAGCAGCCAAGATCACAGTGGGACCCAGTACTTC	CASSQDHSGTQYF
TRBJ2-5	NA	TRBV11-2	NA	TGTGCCAGCAGCTTAGATCTCCAGGAGACCCAGTACTTC	CASSLDLQETQYF
TRBJ1-4	NA	TRBV2	TRBD1	TGTGCCAGCAGTGGAGGGCAGGGGGCTAGAACTAATGAAAAACTGTTTTTT	CASSGGQGARTNEKLFF
TRBJ1-3	NA	TRBV9	NA	TGTGCCAGCAGCGCACAGGGATTCTTTGGAAACACCATATATTTT	CASSAQGFFGNTIYF
TRBJ1-2	NA	TRBV6-1	TRBD1	TGTGCCAGCAGTGAATCTGGAACAGGGGTTAACTATGGCTACACCTTC	CASSESGTGVNYGYTF
TRBJ2-3	once	TRBV7-2	NA	TGTGCCAGCAGCTTCGGAGGACTAGCCAGGGGGTTGGCGCAGTATTTT	CASSFGGLARGLAQYF
TRBJ2-3	NA	TRBV3-1/TRBV3-2	TRBD2	TGTGCCAGCAGCCGAAACCCAAGCGGGGGGGCGACAGATACGCAGTATTTT	CASSRNPSGGATDTQYF
TRBJ2-1	NA	TRBV24-1	NA	TGTGCCACCAGTCCGAGGGGGTTCTACAATGAGCAGTTCTTC	CATSPRGFYNEQFF
TRBJ2-7	NA	TRBV19	TRBD1	TGTGCCAGTAGCGAAACACGACAGGGGGCCAACGAGCAGTACTTC	CASSETRQGANEQYF
TRBJ1-2	NA	TRBV11-2	NA	TGTGCCAGCAGTCGAGACTTAATTGGCTACACCTTC	CASSRDLIGYTF
TRBJ1-3	NA	TRBV5-1	TRBD1	TGCGCCAGCAGCGCCCGAGGACAGGACTCTGGAAACACCATATATTTT	CASSARGQDSGNTIYF
TRBJ1-4	NA	TRBV19	TRBD1	TGTGCCAGTAGTACTACGGGACAGCCAACTAATGAAAAACTGTTTTTT	CASSTTGQPTNEKLFF
TRBJ2-7	NA	TRBV27	TRBD2	TGTGCCAGCAGTTTTGCCTTAGCGGGAGCCCCTTACGAGCAGTACTTC	CASSFALAGAPYEQYF